What follows describes a single T cell receptor beta chain. V lost 6 bases and J lost 6; bases outside the gene matches: 6. Germline CDR1 and CDR2: SNHLY and FYNNEI. The CDR3 is 13 residues long. The data are from a study of CD8 T cells in ankylosing spondylitis. It was by quantitative 5'-RACE with molecular barcodes that TCR beta libraries were made. Using its own MiXCR run on the 5' RACE reads, TCRdb lists one record per CDR3 protein. The data show a few hundred thousand distinct CDR3 sequences, 20% to 25% seen once. Sequenced sample: blood, either unsorted or a sorted T cell fraction (not recorded which). V is TRBV2 and J is TRBJ2-3; 7 nucleotides agree with TRBD2. The TCR comes from a male donor with ankylosing spondylitis or in good health (not recorded which). Here the CDR3 DNA reads TGTGCCAGCAGCGAGACCGGGGGGGATACGCAGTATTTT. It codes for CASSETGGDTQYF. Variable domain in full (rest from reference TRBV2 and TRBJ2-3): EPEVTQTPSHQVTQMGQEVILRCVPISNHLYFYWYRQILGQKVEFLVSFYNNEISEKSEIFDDQFSVERPDGSNFTLKIRSTKLEDSAMYFCASSETGGDTQYFGPGTRLTVL.